Below are 11 T cell receptor delta chains sequenced from a single sample in a study of gamma-delta T cells after stem cell transplantation. TCRdb re-processed the RT-PCR reads using CATT. The table includes some 12,000 delta-chain clones, 1% to 1.5% detected once. Specimen: gamma-delta T cells. The receptors were gathered from a human donor. It is not recorded whose cells these are; they may come from a transplant donor.

A word on this clone: Being one base from a much bigger clone, this may be a read error. The rearrangement links TRDV2 to TRDJ1; D not resolved. The germline V gene encodes CDR1 GEAIGNYY and CDR2 EKD. Trimming stripped 3 bases from V and 1 base from J, with 17 bases between. This CDR3 spans 16 amino acids. CDR3 in DNA: TGTGCCTGTGACTCAGTACCGGGACGGGCCACCGATAAACTCATCTTT. It translates to CACDSVPGRATDKLIF.

The table lists this clone with a few counts. TCRdb attributes to this sequence the protein of a much larger clone, which differs from the DNA translation at residue 8; a read error is likely, and the protein displayed is translated from the DNA. V usage is TRDV2 and J usage is TRDJ1; D gene ambiguous. Germline assignment: CDR1 GEAIGNYY and CDR2 EKD. Trimming removed 3 bases from V and 3 bases from J, with 13 bases in between. The CDR3 consists of 14 residues. CDR3 DNA sequence: TGTGCCTGTGACTCAATTGTCCATCCCGATAAACTCATCTTT. It translates to CACDSIVHPDKLIF.

Note on this clone: This sequence may be a read error, since a much larger clone differs from it by one base. The identical CDR3 is also encoded by other nucleotide sequences in the sample. CDR3 DNA: TGTGCCTGTGCCCCCTTGATGGGGGATACCGATAAACTCATCTTT. Translation gives CACAPLMGDTDKLIF. The V call is TRDV2, the J call TRDJ1, with 8 positions matching TRDD3. This CDR3 region has 15 residues. The V and J ends lost 5 bases and 2 bases, in that order; junction bases with no gene match: 9. Germline values: CDR1 GEAIGNYY, CDR2 EKD.

This chain uses TRDV2 with TRDJ1; D is possibly TRDD3 (5 bases). The CDR3 spans 20 residues. CDR1 is GEAIGNYY, CDR2 EKD, per germline. Trimming removed 1 base at V and 0 bases at J, with 26 bases between. CDR3 sequence (DNA): TGTGCCTGTGACACAGTGGTTGGGGTCATACGGGGTAGGGACACCGATAAACTCATCTTT. This encodes CACDTVVGVIRGRDTDKLIF.

In the case of this clone: TCRdb's protein for this DNA is that of a much larger clone and differs from the translation at residue 12, likely a read error; the protein shown is the DNA translation. This chain links TRDV2 with TRDJ1; 8 bases align to TRDD3. The germline CDR1 and CDR2 sequences are GEAIGNYY and EKD. This CDR3 is 16 amino acids long. The CDR3 protein is CACDSMGDGHTNKLIF. CDR3 DNA sequence: TGTGCCTGTGACAGTATGGGGGATGGTCACACCAATAAACTCATCTTT.

The table lists this clone with a few counts. The amino acid sequence in TCRdb belongs to a much larger clone and departs from this DNA's translation at residue 3, likely a sequencing read error; the sequence shown is translated from the DNA. V gene TRDV2 combines with J gene TRDJ1, with D uncertain. Germline V gene lookup returns CDR1 GEAIGNYY and CDR2 EKD. The CDR3 contains 13 residues. In nucleotides, the CDR3 is TGTGCCTATGACCCTGTTGGTGAGGATAAACTCATCTTT. This sequence encodes CAYDPVGEDKLIF.

This clone was seen a few times. The gene calls are TRDV2 and TRDJ1; D may be TRDD3 (5 bases). Germline V gene sequence: CDR1 GEAIGNYY, CDR2 EKD. The CDR3 spans 18 residues. V was cut by 0 bases and J by 3 bases, with 22 bases left in between. The chain's CDR3 is CACDTVGAPLYAADKLIF. The DNA of the CDR3 is TGTGCCTGTGACACCGTGGGAGCCCCTTTATACGCCGCCGATAAACTCATCTTT.

In regard to this clone: A far larger clone is only one base removed, so a read error is likely. Other DNA sequences of this sample code for an identical CDR3. V is TRDV2 and J is TRDJ1; 9 nucleotides align to TRDD3. The CDR3 is made up of 14 amino acids. Per germline, CDR1 GEAIGNYY and CDR2 EKD. CDR3 bases: TGTGCCTGTTGGGGGATAGAGGACACCGACAAACTCATCTTT. It is translated as CACWGIEDTDKLIF.

This clone was counted ten times or more. The same CDR3 also results from other DNA sequences found in this sample. The gene calls are TRDV2 and TRDJ1; TRDD3 agrees at 10 bases. Losses at the gene ends were 2 bases for V and 0 bases for J; bases not matched to a gene: 2. This CDR3 has 15 residues. The V gene's germline CDR1 is GEAIGNYY and CDR2 EKD. Written as DNA, the CDR3 is TGTGCCTGTGACATACTGGGGGATTACACCGATAAACTCATCTTT. Protein: CACDILGDYTDKLIF.

This clone was found a few times. This DNA's translation differs at residue 9 from TCRdb's protein, which comes from a much larger clone; a read error is likely, and the protein shown is translated from the DNA. J is TRDJ1 and V is TRDV2, with 9 bases aligning to TRDD3. After removal of 3 bases from V and 3 bases from J, the junction contained 22 bases not matched to a gene. The germline V gene has CDR1 GEAIGNYY and CDR2 EKD. The CDR3 covers 20 residues. CDR3 DNA: TGTGCCTGTGACTCACCCTGGGGGATGGCGAACGACTTACAGGCCGATAAACTCATCTTT. The encoded protein is CACDSPWGMANDLQADKLIF.

A remark on this clone: A single base is all that separates this from a far larger clone, so a read error is likely. The same CDR3 is also encoded by other DNA sequences in this sample. The V call is TRDV2, the J call TRDJ1; possible D gene TRDD3, 5 bases. The CDR3 totals 17 residues. Deletions cut 0 bases from V and 0 bases from J, with 16 bases between. CDR1 is GEAIGNYY, CDR2 EKD, per germline. Here the CDR3 DNA reads TGTGCCTGTGACACCCTAACTGGAACCAAGTACACCGATAAACTCATCTTT. This sequence encodes CACDTLTGTKYTDKLIF.